These T cell receptor beta chains were read from a single sample in a study of CD8 T cells in ankylosing spondylitis. Each CDR3 protein is one row after TCRdb ran MiXCR on the 5' RACE reads. This table holds roughly 700,000 distinct CDR3 sequences, under 20% found once. Sequencing input: blood, either unsorted or a sorted T cell fraction (not recorded which). These receptors all stem from a male donor with ankylosing spondylitis. Both conserved end residues are part of each CDR3. D genes are given only for firm matches. Not all rows give a size; the values are once, few, many and, for expanded clones, a class.

>few|TRBJ2-3|NA|TRBV7-9
TGTGCCAGCAGCTGGGTCCGGGACGACACAGATACGCAGTATTTT
CASSWVRDDTDTQYF
>many|TRBJ2-3|NA|TRBV10-3
TGTGCCATCAGTGAGTCGGGGACAGATACGCAGTATTTT
CAISESGTDTQYF
>NA|TRBJ1-5|NA|TRBV6-2/TRBV6-3
TGTGCCAGCAATCGGGACAATAGCAATCAGCCCCAGCATTTT
CASNRDNSNQPQHF
>NA|TRBJ2-4|NA|TRBV4-1
TGCGCCAGCAGCCAATCAAGGGACGGGGAAAACATTCAGTACTTC
CASSQSRDGENIQYF
>NA|TRBJ2-2|NA|TRBV12-3/TRBV12-4
TGTGCCAGCAGTCCTGGACAGAGCGGGGAGCTGTTTTTT
CASSPGQSGELFF
>NA|TRBJ2-1|NA|TRBV5-1
TGCGCCAGCAGCCCCCTGCAGCAGAGCTCCTACAATGAGCAGTTCTTC
CASSPLQQSSYNEQFF
>few|TRBJ1-1|NA|TRBV21-1
TGTGCCAGCAGCAAAGACGGGGCGGGTAGGACTGAAGCTTTCTTT
CASSKDGAGRTEAFF
>few|TRBJ2-7|TRBD1|TRBV5-1
TGCGCCAGCAGCGCCGGGACAGACTACGTCGAGCAGTACTTC
CASSAGTDYVEQYF
>NA|TRBJ2-3|TRBD2|TRBV20-1
TGCAGTGCTAGAGATCTCGGGGGGGCGCTCCCGGGGGTTCCAAGCACAGATACGCAGTATTTT
CSARDLGGALPGVPSTDTQYF
>NA|TRBJ2-7|TRBD1|TRBV18
TGTGCCAGCTCACCAGGGACAGGGGACGGGGACGAGCAGTACTTC
CASSPGTGDGDEQYF
>many|TRBJ2-3|NA|TRBV4-1
TGCGCCAGCAGCCCACGGGGGACCCCCAGCACAGATACGCAGTATTTT
CASSPRGTPSTDTQYF
>NA|TRBJ2-2|NA|TRBV5-1
TGCGCCAGCGCCCCCGGGGCCGGGGAGCTGTTTTTT
CASAPGAGELFF
>NA|TRBJ1-1|NA|TRBV4-2
TGTGCCAGCAGCCAAGTATGGACACAAGAAGCTTTCTTT
CASSQVWTQEAFF
>NA|TRBJ2-1|TRBD1|TRBV11-2
TGTGCCAGCAGCTTATATCAGGGGGACAATGAGCAGTTCTTC
CASSLYQGDNEQFF
>NA|TRBJ2-2|NA|TRBV5-4
TGTGCCAGCAGCTCTGGACAATTATGGAACACCGGGGAGCTGTTTTTT
CASSSGQLWNTGELFF
>NA|TRBJ1-1|TRBD1|TRBV29-1
TGCAGCGTTGAAGGATTTAGGACAGGGGCTTTCTTT
CSVEGFRTGAFF
>few|TRBJ2-1|NA|TRBV5-5
TGTGCCAGCAGCTTTGAGCTCGGAAGGGAGCAGTTCTTC
CASSFELGREQFF
>few|TRBJ2-4|NA|TRBV20-1
TGCAGTGCTAGAGACATAGCAGAATTAGCCAAAAACATTCAGTACTTC
CSARDIAELAKNIQYF
>NA|TRBJ2-7|NA|TRBV10-1
TGCGCCAGCAGTGAGTCCGGCGAGCAGTACTTC
CASSESGEQYF
>few|TRBJ2-4|NA|TRBV28
TGTGCCAGCAGTTTACGAGGGAACGCCAAAAACATTCAGTACTTC
CASSLRGNAKNIQYF
>few|TRBJ1-1|NA|TRBV4-1
TGCGCCAGCAGCCAAGAAAGGGTCAGCCGGGCACAGGCTTTCTTT
CASSQERVSRAQAFF
>NA|TRBJ2-2|NA|TRBV6-5
TGTGCCAGCAGTTACTCGAAAGGGGGGGCCAACACCGGGGAGCTGTTTTTT
CASSYSKGGANTGELFF
>NA|TRBJ2-5|TRBD1|TRBV24-1
TGTGCCACCAGTGATCAGAGACCGGGACAGCAAGAGACCCAGTACTTC
CATSDQRPGQQETQYF
>few|TRBJ2-3|NA|TRBV11-2
TGTGCCAGCAGCTGGAGGGGGCGGGCTAGCGGTCGCACAGATACGCAGTATTTT
CASSWRGRASGRTDTQYF
>few|TRBJ2-2|NA|TRBV4-2
TGTGCCAGCAGAAGCGACAGGGAGGCCGGGGAGCTGTTTTTT
CASRSDREAGELFF
>NA|TRBJ2-1|NA|TRBV20-1
TGCAGTGCTAGAGATCTTGGGCTGGCCTACAATGAGCAGTTCTTC
CSARDLGLAYNEQFF
>NA|TRBJ1-1|TRBD1|TRBV5-1
TGCGCCAGCAGCTCCCTGACAGGGGGGGACATGAACACTGAAGCTTTCTTT
CASSSLTGGDMNTEAFF